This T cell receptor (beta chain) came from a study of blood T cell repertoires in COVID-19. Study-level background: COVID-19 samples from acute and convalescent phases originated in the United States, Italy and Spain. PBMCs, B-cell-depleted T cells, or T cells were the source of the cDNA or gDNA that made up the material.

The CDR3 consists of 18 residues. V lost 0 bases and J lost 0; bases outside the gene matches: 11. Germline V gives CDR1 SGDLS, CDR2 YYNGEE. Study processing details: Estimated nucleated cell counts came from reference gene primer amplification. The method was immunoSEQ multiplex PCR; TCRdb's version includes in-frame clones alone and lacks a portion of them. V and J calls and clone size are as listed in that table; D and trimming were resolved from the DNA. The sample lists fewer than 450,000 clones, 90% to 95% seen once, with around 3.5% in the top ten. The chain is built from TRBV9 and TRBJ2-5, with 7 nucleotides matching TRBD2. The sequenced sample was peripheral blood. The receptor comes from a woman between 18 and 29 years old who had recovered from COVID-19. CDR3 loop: CASSVEETSREYQETQYF. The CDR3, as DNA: TGTGCCAGCAGCGTAGAGGAGACTAGCCGAGAGTACCAAGAGACCCAGTACTTC.